This T cell receptor beta chain was identified during a study of T-cell memory formation after mild COVID-19 (dated by TCRdb to the early 2020s). About the investigation overall: TCR sequence clusters from the two donors were found to be largely donor specific. T-cell clones expanding and contracting after mild COVID-19 in a couple of donors were tracked by longitudinal TCRalpha and TCRbeta repertoire sequencing. The cohort was made up of two young adult volunteers, one female and one male, who were previously healthy.

Study-level results and caveats: Balanced CD4/CD8 phenotypes were observed for clones contracting from day 15 to 85, whereas a bias towards CD4+ was observed for a second wave of clones expanding from day 15 to 37. Only a couple of mild cases were covered by the study, and larger cohorts that include severe cases with pre-infection samples were considered necessary. Contracting CD4+ clones appeared mostly in the CM and EM memory subsets, whereas CD8+ clones were enriched in EMRA. Some responding clones were detected in pre-infection memory, suggesting pre-existing cross-reactive memory T cells joined the SARS-CoV-2 response. Whether the second-wave clones peaking on day 37 were SARS-CoV-2 specific was not confirmed.

Instrument used: Illumina NovaSeq 6000. TCRalpha and TCRbeta cDNA libraries were constructed by 5'RACE with constant-segment primers, with sample barcodes and unique molecular identifiers being introduced. Trizol reagent was used to extract RNA from every sample. Libraries were amplified in two PCR steps, with a second sample barcode and Illumina TruSeq adapters added in the second step. Libraries were sequenced on an Illumina NovaSeq with 2 x 150 bp paired-end reads. As for how the authors treated the data: Reads were demultiplexed and collapsed into UMI-guided consensus sequences with migec v1.2.7. With mixcr v2.1.11, UMI consensuses were aligned to TRA and TRB V and J templates and assembled into clonotypes. A clonotype was counted as expanded or contracted only when both edgeR and NoisET called the clonotype significant, with the noise models trained on biological replicates. For edgeR calls, the thresholds were a false discovery rate-adjusted p below 0.01 and a log2 fold-change of 1. As an exploratory analysis of dynamics, max-normalized trajectories of the 1000 most abundant clonotypes were examined by PCA with hierarchical clustering. Separately sequenced CD4+ and CD8+ repertoires were used to assign the CD4 or CD8 phenotype of responding clones. TCRdb applied fastp at Q25 and MiXCR to the public reads, then kept only in-frame beta chains. A single entry per CDR3 protein holds the most common genes and DNA from its merged rows. It is TCRdb's table, rather than the study itself, that gives the V and J calls and clone size. The sample has 45,000 to 50,000 distinct CDR3 sequences on record, about 7.3% of them singletons. Of the sample, roughly 1.5% is held by the ten largest clones.

Comments on this clonotype: What this receptor recognizes is not known. Base qualities are missing; no much larger clone stands one base away.

PBMCs were isolated by Ficoll-Paque density gradient centrifugation. Input material: PBMCs or a T cell subset sorted from them (not recorded which). The origin of this receptor is a man between 18 and 29 years old who had mild COVID-19 (a few samples of this study predate the infection). The sample titles of this study are shuffled in the database, so cell type and time point are left out; the donor was told from shared clones.

The sequenced DNA: TGTGCCAGCAGCCAATCGCCCACAGGGATGAACACTGAAGCTTTCTTT. The resulting protein is CASSQSPTGMNTEAFF. This chain joins TRBV3-1 to TRBJ1-1, with TRBD1 as a weak D call on 6 bases. Via the germline V gene (reference sequence), CDR1 is LGHDT and CDR2 YNNKEL. Reading from cysteine to phenylalanine, the CDR3 counts 16 amino acids. Here the CDR3 DNA is all that survives: 48 bases in frame from base 1. V is clipped by 2 bases and J by 0 bases, and the sequence between their germline boundaries is 13 bases long.